A selection of T cell receptor beta chains follows, all from one sample in a study of blood T cell repertoires in COVID-19. TCRdb keeps only in-frame clones here, not all; method: immunoSEQ multiplex PCR. The data contain 55,000 to 70,000 clones, approximately 80% of them singletons. Material: peripheral blood. These TCRs come from a human donor in a cohort sampled during active COVID-19. The CDR3 runs from the conserved cysteine through the conserved F or W. D genes are given only for firm matches. Size is omitted from some rows. Given values are once, few, many or a class for expanded clones.

v_gene	j_gene	d_gene	abundance	CDR3nt	CDR3aa
TRBV7-9	TRBJ2-7	TRBD1	few	TGTGCCAGCAGCGCAACAGGGGGCGGCGAGCAGTACTTC	CASSATGGGEQYF
TRBV20-1	TRBJ1-2	TRBD1	once	TGCAGTGCTAGTCTACGCGAGGGGGCGGGTGGCTACACCTTC	CSASLREGAGGYTF
TRBV19	TRBJ1-5	-	-	TGTGCCAGTAACCTTCAGGAGGGGAGGGGACAGCCCCAGCATTTT	CASNLQEGRGQPQHF
TRBV4-1	TRBJ1-1	-	-	TGCGCCAGCAGCCAAGATGGGAAGGGAAAAGGGGGAAACACTGAAGCTTTCTTT	CASSQDGKGKGGNTEAFF
TRBV10-3	TRBJ1-1	-	few	TGTGCCATCAGTTATGGGAGGGCCACTGAAGCTTTCTTT	CAISYGRATEAFF
TRBV3-1/TRBV3-2	TRBJ1-3	-	-	TGTGCCAGCAGCCAAGAGAGTACGAACTCTGGAAACACCATATATTTT	CASSQESTNSGNTIYF
TRBV9	TRBJ2-7	-	-	TGTGCCAGCAGCGTAGGACAGGCCGATTACGAGCAGTACTTC	CASSVGQADYEQYF
TRBV7-2	TRBJ2-2	-	-	TGTGCCAGCAGCCCCCGGACTGGGATCACCGGGGAGCTGTTTTTT	CASSPRTGITGELFF
TRBV7-2	TRBJ2-7	TRBD2	-	TGTGCCAGCAGCCGGACTAGCGGGAGTTCCTACGAGCAGTACTTC	CASSRTSGSSYEQYF
TRBV3-1/TRBV3-2	TRBJ2-6	-	-	TGTGCCAGCAGCCCCCACCCGGACAGCAGATCTGGGGCCAACGTCCTGACTTTC	CASSPHPDSRSGANVLTF
TRBV5-4	TRBJ1-2	TRBD1	-	TGTGCCAGCAGCCCTGGGGACAGAACAACTTATGGCTACACCTTC	CASSPGDRTTYGYTF
TRBV15	TRBJ2-5	-	-	TGTGCCACCAGTCTGGGCCCGGTTGGAAGGGAGGAGACCCAGTACTTC	CATSLGPVGREETQYF
TRBV7-9	TRBJ2-3	-	few	TGTGCCAGCAGCCCCTTCCGTCCAGCCCAGGGAACAGATACGCAGTATTTT	CASSPFRPAQGTDTQYF
TRBV7-2	TRBJ1-6	-	-	TGTGCCAGCAGCTTAGGCGGCTCACCCCTCCACTTT	CASSLGGSPLHF
TRBV2	TRBJ1-2	-	-	TGTGCCAGCAGTGTGGCGGCCCTCTATGGCTACACCTTC	CASSVAALYGYTF
TRBV28	TRBJ2-7	TRBD2	-	TGTGCCAGCAGTTCAGACGCGGGGGGGATAAAACAGCGAGAGCAGTACTTC	CASSSDAGGIKQREQYF
TRBV19	TRBJ1-1	-	few	TGTGCCAGTAGTATACGGAGCGGACTACGTCCTGAAGCTTTCTTT	CASSIRSGLRPEAFF
TRBV9	TRBJ1-5	-	-	TGTGCCAGCAGTCTTAAAGGGGGGGTTGGACAGCCCCAGCATTTT	CASSLKGGVGQPQHF
TRBV28	TRBJ2-7	TRBD2	-	TGTGCCAGCAATGGAGGGGGACTAGCGGGAAACTCCGAGCAGTACTTC	CASNGGGLAGNSEQYF
TRBV5-1	TRBJ1-3	-	-	TGCGCCAGCAGCTTGGGACAGGTCTCTGGAAACACCATATATTTT	CASSLGQVSGNTIYF
TRBV19	TRBJ2-7	TRBD1	-	TGTGCCAGTAGTAAAGGGACAGGGTTCGCCTACGAGCAGTACTTC	CASSKGTGFAYEQYF
TRBV7-2	TRBJ2-1	-	-	TGTGCCAGCAGCTTACCGACAGGGACTAGCAATGAGCAGTTCTTC	CASSLPTGTSNEQFF
TRBV20-1	TRBJ2-1	-	once	TGCAGTGCTAGTGGACTATCCCGTGAGCAGTTCTTC	CSASGLSREQFF
TRBV7-9	TRBJ2-3	TRBD2	-	TGTGCCAGCAGCTTAGAAGGGGGACTAGCAGTAGATACGCAGTATTTT	CASSLEGGLAVDTQYF
TRBV7-9	TRBJ2-5	-	-	TGTGCCAGCAGCTCCGGGTTAAGCCAAGAGACCCAGTACTTC	CASSSGLSQETQYF
TRBV6-5	TRBJ1-5	-	-	TGTGCCAGCACCCAAGGGGTTACTAATCAGCCCCAGCATTTT	CASTQGVTNQPQHF
TRBV6-1	TRBJ2-3	TRBD2	-	TGTGCCAGCAGTGTACGGGAGGGCCCTCGAGCAGATACGCAGTATTTT	CASSVREGPRADTQYF
TRBV28	TRBJ1-4	TRBD1	-	TGTGCCAGCAGTCCAAACAGGGGGCCGGCTAATGAAAAACTGTTTTTT	CASSPNRGPANEKLFF
TRBV11-3	TRBJ2-2	-	once	TGTGCCAGCAGCTCCATAGGACAAAACACCGGGGAGCTGTTTTTT	CASSSIGQNTGELFF
TRBV27	TRBJ1-2	-	-	TGTGCCAGCAGCACTACACAGGGAATAGCTTCCTATGGCTACACCTTC	CASSTTQGIASYGYTF
TRBV25-1	TRBJ1-2	-	-	TGTGCCAGCAGTGAATCCTTCCACTATGGCTACACCTTC	CASSESFHYGYTF
TRBV3-1/TRBV3-2	TRBJ2-7	-	-	TGTGCCAGCAGTCGGGGGGCGGGATCGCTGAACGAGCAGTACTTC	CASSRGAGSLNEQYF
TRBV27	TRBJ2-5	TRBD1	-	TGTGCCAGCAGTTTCTATGGAGACAGGGGGCAAGTTAAGACCCAGTACTTC	CASSFYGDRGQVKTQYF
TRBV5-1	TRBJ1-2	TRBD1	-	TGCGCCAGCAGCCCCGCCGGGACAGGGGTCTATGGCTACACCTTC	CASSPAGTGVYGYTF
TRBV10-2	TRBJ2-2	-	-	TGCGCCGGCGAGGCCGTTTTGGGGGAGCTGTTTTTT	CAGEAVLGELFF
TRBV7-2	TRBJ2-1	-	-	TGTGCCAGCAGCTCCCGTTGGGGCCTAAGCTCCTACAATGAGCAGTTCTTC	CASSSRWGLSSYNEQFF
TRBV5-6	TRBJ1-5	-	-	TGTGCCAGCAGCCAGGACAGAAATCAGCCCCAGCATTTT	CASSQDRNQPQHF
TRBV7-2	TRBJ1-3	-	-	TGTGCCAGCAGCTTCCGACAGGCCTCTGGAAACACCATATATTTT	CASSFRQASGNTIYF
TRBV7-9	TRBJ2-1	TRBD1	-	TGTGCCAGCAGCTCGATTGACAGGGGAGGTAAGATTGAGCAGTTCTTC	CASSSIDRGGKIEQFF
TRBV23-1	TRBJ2-1	-	-	TGCGCCAGCAGTCAACCACAGGGCGCCGGTAAACGGGGGGTGTACAATGAGCAGTTCTTC	CASSQPQGAGKRGVYNEQFF
TRBV7-2	TRBJ2-1	TRBD1	once	TGTGCCAGCAGCTTAGTGGGGGACAGTCCCGAGCAGTTCTTC	CASSLVGDSPEQFF
TRBV29-1	TRBJ1-4	-	-	TGCAGCGGGACATACCGGGAAAAACTGTTTTTT	CSGTYREKLFF
TRBV9	TRBJ2-2	-	-	TGTGCCAGCAGCGTACAGAACACCGGGGAGCTGTTTTTT	CASSVQNTGELFF